Following are 27 T cell receptor beta chains from one sample sequenced in a study of blood T cell repertoires in COVID-19. The protocol was immunoSEQ multiplex PCR, while the TCRdb copy is restricted to in-frame clones and leaves out a portion. This sample has over 120,000 clones, with around 83% found just once. Sequencing was carried out using peripheral blood. These receptor sequences come from a man in his fifties or sixties with active or convalescent COVID-19.

The chain carries TRBV15 and TRBJ1-5, with 9 bases aligning to TRBD1. Germline CDR1 and CDR2: LNHNV and YYDKDF (reference sequence). The CDR3 covers 15 residues. Trimming cost V 0 bases and J 6 bases; bases outside gene matches: 3. The CDR3 DNA reads as TGTGCCACCAGCAGAGAAGACAGGGGGAGTCAGCCCCAGCATTTT. Translating gives CATSREDRGSQPQHF.

The rearrangement links TRBV19 to TRBJ2-1; TRBD2 aligns across 10 bases. V lost 5 bases and J lost 9; bases outside the gene matches: 13. The germline V gene encodes CDR1 LNHDA and CDR2 SQIVND (reference sequence). CDR3 length: 16 amino acids. The CDR3 DNA reads as TGTGCCAGTAGTCTCCTAGCGGGGGCCCCGGGGAGTGAGCAGTTCTTC. Protein product: CASSLLAGAPGSEQFF.

This clone occurred once. V is TRBV5-8 and J is TRBJ1-5, with 8 nucleotides matching TRBD1. The CDR3 spans 14 residues. Germline V gene data show CDR1 as SGHTS and CDR2 as YDEGEE. Trimming removed 4 bases from V and 5 bases from J; junction bases left unmatched: 5. CDR3 amino acids: CASSERTGYQPQHF. In DNA form, the CDR3 reads TGTGCCAGCAGCGAACGGACAGGGTATCAGCCCCAGCATTTT.

V usage is TRBV7-9 and J usage is TRBJ2-4, with D perhaps TRBD2 (6 bases). V gave up 8 bases and J gave up 5 bases, with 10 bases separating them. This CDR3 has 12 residues. Germline V gene lookup returns CDR1 SEHNR and CDR2 FQNEAQ (reference sequence). The CDR3 loop is CASETGENIQYF. DNA for the CDR3: TGTGCCAGCGAGACGGGGGAAAACATTCAGTACTTC.

The chain recombines TRBV29-1 with TRBJ2-5, with a possible D match to TRBD2 (5 bases). Looked up from germline, CDR1 is SQVTM and CDR2 is ANQGSEA. V was clipped by 4 bases and J by 4 bases, with 13 bases between them. The CDR3 contains 13 residues. CDR3 residues: CSVGGFLRETQYF. The DNA for the CDR3 is TGCAGCGTTGGAGGGTTTTTACGAGAGACCCAGTACTTC.

The rearrangement uses TRBV11-3 and TRBJ2-1; TRBD2 matches at 8 bases. Germline loops: CDR1 SGHNT, CDR2 YENEEA. The length of the CDR3 is 15 residues. V shed 5 bases, J shed 4 bases, and the junction held 7 bases outside the gene matches. The CDR3 DNA reads TGTGCCAGCAGCCTCCCGGGGGGGTTGTACAATGAGCAGTTCTTC. Translated, it gives CASSLPGGLYNEQFF.

The chain carries TRBV4-3 and TRBJ1-2, with 7 positions matching TRBD1. Germline values: CDR1 LGHNA, CDR2 YSLEER. The CDR3 runs 15 residues. The J segment lost 5 bases and the V segment lost 2 bases, leaving 8 bases of the junction unmatched. CDR3 residues: CASSQNQGVLYGYTF. In DNA form, the CDR3 reads TGCGCCAGCAGCCAAAATCAGGGGGTTCTGTATGGCTACACCTTC.

The rearrangement uses TRBV3-1 (or the pseudogene TRBV3-2) and TRBJ2-7, with D perhaps TRBD1 (7 bases). The V end was cut by 1 base, the J end by 6 bases, with 28 bases between. The germline V gene encodes CDR1 LGHDT and CDR2 YNNKEL (reference sequence). This CDR3 contains 19 residues. This CDR3 reads CASSQAGESSGGIICEQYF. In DNA, the CDR3 is TGTGCCAGCAGCCAAGCGGGGGAATCCTCAGGGGGGATCATCTGCGAGCAGTACTTC.

The V gene is TRBV14, the J gene TRBJ2-3; no clear D. Trimming took off 3 bases at V and 9 bases at J, with 16 bases between the two ends. This CDR3 has 14 amino acids. Germline V CDR1 and CDR2: SGHDN, FVKESK. CDR3 sequence: CASSQRQTSWTQYF. CDR3 DNA sequence: TGTGCCAGCAGCCAGAGGCAGACGAGTTGGACGCAGTATTTT. Full variable domain (rest looked up from reference TRBV14 and TRBJ2-3): EAGVTQFPSHSVIEKGQTVTLRCDPISGHDNLYWYRRVMGKEIKFLLHFVKESKQDESGMPNNRFLAERTGGTYSTLKVQPAELEDSGVYFCASSQRQTSWTQYFGPGTRLTVL.

The chain uses TRBV24-1 and TRBJ1-1; a possible D gene is TRBD1 (5 bases). Per germline, CDR1 KGHDR and CDR2 SFDVKD. Trimming shortened V by 2 bases and J by 4 bases, and 10 bases separated the two germline ends. The CDR3 has 14 amino acids. CDR3 loop: CATSDSTGGTEAFF. The DNA for the CDR3 is TGTGCCACCAGTGATTCTACCGGGGGCACTGAAGCTTTCTTT.

The V and J genes are TRBV2 and TRBJ2-1; 9 bases are a match to TRBD1. The CDR3 is 17 amino acids. The ends lost 5 bases at V and 7 bases at J; junction bases unmatched: 15. CDR1 SNHLY and CDR2 FYNNEI come from the germline V gene. CDR3 sequence: CASSFLKQGAFWNEQFF. The CDR3 DNA sequence: TGTGCCAGCAGTTTCCTCAAACAGGGGGCGTTTTGGAATGAGCAGTTCTTC.

This clone showed up just a few times. V usage is TRBV19 and J usage is TRBJ1-5, with 7 nucleotides matching TRBD1. This CDR3 region has 16 residues. V lost 3 bases and J lost 1; bases outside the gene matches: 6. Germline V lookup: CDR1 LNHDA, CDR2 SQIVND (reference sequence). In nucleotides, the CDR3 is TGTGCCAGTAGTATGTCCCAGGGGGGCAGCAATCAGCCCCAGCATTTT. It specifies CASSMSQGGSNQPQHF.

The chain combines TRBV6-5 with TRBJ1-2; 7 nucleotides align to TRBD1. The CDR3 has 13 residues. The germline V gene encodes CDR1 MNHEY and CDR2 SVGAGI. The trim removed 6 bases at V and 4 bases at J, leaving 5 bases unmatched. The CDR3 loop is CASRISGGYGYTF. CDR3 nucleotides: TGTGCCAGCAGGATCTCAGGGGGCTATGGCTACACCTTC.

The chain employs TRBV4-1 and TRBJ2-3; TRBD2 matches 11 bases. Trimming took 1 base from V and 6 from J; bases not matched to a gene: 6. Per the germline V gene, CDR1 is MGHRA and CDR2 is YSYEKL. The CDR3 is 16 amino acids. CDR3 coding DNA: TGCGCCAGCAGCCAAGCGACTAGCGGGAAAGGGGATACGCAGTATTTT. The encoded protein is CASSQATSGKGDTQYF.

The chain combines TRBV24-1 with TRBJ1-4, with D tentatively TRBD1 (6 bases). From germline, CDR1 is KGHDR and CDR2 SFDVKD. Trimming pared 5 bases from V and 7 bases from J, leaving 16 bases between. CDR3 size: 15 residues. The CDR3 loop reads CATSGPGERGEKLFF. The CDR3 DNA is TGTGCCACCAGTGGTCCAGGGGAGCGAGGTGAAAAACTGTTTTTT.

This chain links TRBV6-5 with TRBJ1-2; 8 bases are shared with TRBD1. Trimming cost V 7 bases and J 7 bases; bases outside gene matches: 8. CDR3 length equals 13 residues. Germline V gene lookup returns CDR1 MNHEY and CDR2 SVGAGI. Here the CDR3 DNA reads TGTGCCAGCAACCGACAGGGGAGTGGTGGCTACACCTTC. Translated: CASNRQGSGGYTF.

This chain uses TRBV5-6 with TRBJ1-5, with 8 bases matching TRBD1. This CDR3 spans 14 amino acids. The V gene end was trimmed by 8 bases and the J gene end by 1 base; junction bases not matched to a gene: 5. CDR1 is SGHDT, CDR2 YYEEEE, per germline. The CDR3 reads CASADRASNQPQHF. The CDR3 nucleotides are TGTGCCAGTGCGGACAGGGCGAGCAATCAGCCCCAGCATTTT.

This chain connects TRBV2 to TRBJ2-1; tentatively, D is TRBD1 (6 bases). With 2 bases removed from V and 0 bases from J, the gap between germline ends came to 8 bases. Per the germline V gene, CDR1 is SNHLY and CDR2 is FYNNEI. CDR3 length equals 15 residues. Written as DNA, the CDR3 is TGTGCCAGCAGTGAATCCAGGGGCTCCTACAATGAGCAGTTCTTC. Its translation: CASSESRGSYNEQFF. Together with reference TRBV2 and TRBJ2-1, the CDR3 gives the full variable domain: EPEVTQTPSHQVTQMGQEVILRCVPISNHLYFYWYRQILGQKVEFLVSFYNNEISEKSEIFDDQFSVERPDGSNFTLKIRSTKLEDSAMYFCASSESRGSYNEQFFGPGTRLTVL.

J is TRBJ1-1 and V is TRBV1. TRBV1 is shown as a pseudogene. The CDR3 is 14 amino acids. CDR3: CTSSRGSPNTEAFF. As DNA, the CDR3 is TGCACCAGCAGCCGAGGCAGCCCGAACACTGAAGCTTTCTTT.

This clone was detected only once. V and J are TRBV7-2 and TRBJ1-1, with 7 bases aligning to TRBD1. The germline V gene encodes CDR1 SGHTA and CDR2 FQGNSA. Trimming took 5 bases from V and 0 from J; bases not matched to a gene: 6. This CDR3 region has 15 residues. Here the CDR3 DNA reads TGTGCCAGCAGCCACATTGACAGGGTGAACACTGAAGCTTTCTTT. Translating it yields CASSHIDRVNTEAFF.

The chain couples TRBV6-6 to TRBJ1-6; 7 bases fit TRBD1. Losses at the gene ends were 0 bases for V and 10 bases for J; bases not matched to a gene: 9. The germline V gene encodes CDR1 MNHNY and CDR2 SVGAGI (reference sequence). This CDR3 spans 16 amino acids. The chain's CDR3 is CASSYSWQGDGSPLHF. The CDR3 bases are TGTGCCAGCAGTTACTCGTGGCAGGGGGATGGCTCACCCCTCCACTTT.

This clone was observed a few times. V usage is TRBV10-3 and J usage is TRBJ1-2; the D is unclear. Germline CDR1 reads ENHRY; CDR2 reads SYGVKD. This CDR3 comprises 11 residues. With 10 bases removed from V and 8 bases from J, the gap between germline ends came to 14 bases. CDR3 in amino acids: CASTAAFGYTF. CDR3 DNA: TGTGCCAGCACAGCCGCCTTCGGCTACACCTTC.

This rearrangement joins TRBV7-2 to TRBJ1-6; D call uncertain. This CDR3 has 13 residues. Trimming removed 3 bases from V and 9 bases from J, with 9 bases in between. Germline V gene lookup returns CDR1 SGHTA and CDR2 FQGNSA. DNA of the CDR3: TGTGCCAGCAGCTTCACAAGCGGTTCACCCCTCCACTTT. Its protein product is CASSFTSGSPLHF.

V is TRBV18 and J is TRBJ2-1, with TRBD2 matching 9 bases. The CDR3 is 16 residues long. J was trimmed by 9 bases and V by 3 bases; bases with no gene match: 12. From germline, CDR1 is KGHSH and CDR2 LQKENI. CDR3 bases: TGTGCCAGCTCACCGAATTCAGCGGGAGGATTCGGTGAGCAGTTCTTC. Translating gives CASSPNSAGGFGEQFF.

The genes are TRBV12-3 or TRBV12-4 and TRBJ1-2; D ambiguous. Trimming left V 1 base short and J 7 bases short, with 7 bases between. The CDR3 is made up of 12 amino acids. This CDR3 is CASSLGGIGYTF. The CDR3 bases are TGTGCCAGCAGTTTAGGAGGTATTGGCTACACCTTC.

V usage is TRBV19 and J usage is TRBJ2-7; a possible D gene is TRBD1 (5 bases). The CDR3 length is 13 residues. Germline V gene lookup returns CDR1 LNHDA and CDR2 SQIVND (reference sequence). The germline V and J ends were trimmed by 5 bases and 1 base, with 9 bases remaining between them. CDR3 DNA: TGTGCCAGTAGTCCTCCAGGGTCCTACGAGCAGTACGTC. This translates into CASSPPGSYEQYV.

The table lists this clone with a few counts. The chain links TRBV9 to TRBJ2-1; TRBD2 matches at 7 bases. Germline lookup yields CDR1 SGDLS and CDR2 YYNGEE. V lost 0 bases and J lost 10; bases outside the gene matches: 7. CDR3 length: 14 amino acids. CDR3 sequence: CASSVAGGGREQFF. Here the CDR3 DNA reads TGTGCCAGCAGCGTAGCGGGAGGTGGAAGGGAGCAGTTCTTC. Based on the CDR3 plus reference TRBV9 and TRBJ2-1, the full variable domain is DSGVTQTPKHLITATGQRVTLRCSPRSGDLSVYWYQQSLDQGLQFLIQYYNGEERAKGNILERFSAQQFPDLHSELNLSSLELGDSALYFCASSVAGGGREQFFGPGTRLTVL.